These T cell receptor beta chains were read from a single sample in a study of shared clonotypes between healthy human individuals. Profiled with immunoSEQ multiplex PCR; TCRdb holds only in-frame clones, not every one. The sample lists some 2,000,000 clones; nearly 97% were seen once. Material: naive CD4+ T cells sorted from blood. All receptors derive from a man aged 18 to 30 in good health. CDR3s include the opening cysteine and the closing phenylalanine or tryptophan. The D gene is left open where the match is weak. Clone size is shown for a subset of rows, as once, few, many or a class of expanded clone.

j_call clone_size v_call d_call cdr3_aa cdr3_nt
TRBJ1-3 - TRBV7-9 - CASSLDPPGSGNTIYF TGTGCCAGCAGCTTAGACCCTCCAGGCTCTGGAAACACCATATATTTT
TRBJ2-5 - TRBV7-7 TRBD1 CASSEDRVAETQYF TGTGCTAGCAGCGAAGACAGGGTAGCGGAGACCCAGTACTTC
TRBJ2-2 - TRBV5-1 TRBD1 CASSTGQGNTGELFF TGCGCCAGCAGCACCGGACAGGGGAACACCGGGGAGCTGTTTTTT
TRBJ1-5 - TRBV10-2 - CASSPTGSINQPQHF TGCGCCAGCAGCCCTACCGGGTCCATAAATCAGCCCCAGCATTTT
TRBJ2-2 - TRBV7-9 - CASSPILTSRPNTGELFF TGTGCCAGCAGCCCCATTCTAACTAGCCGACCGAACACCGGGGAGCTGTTTTTT
TRBJ1-2 - TRBV10-3 - CAISEFDNYGYTF TGTGCCATCAGTGAGTTCGATAACTATGGCTACACCTTC
TRBJ2-1 - TRBV6-5 - CASRSREIAYEQFF TGTGCCAGCAGGTCGCGTGAGATTGCTTATGAGCAGTTCTTC
TRBJ1-2 - TRBV6-5 TRBD1 CASSYGGTGHYGYTF TGTGCCAGCAGTTACGGCGGGACAGGGCATTATGGCTACACCTTC
TRBJ1-6 - TRBV10-3 - CAIPRYGGYHNSPLHF TGTGCCATCCCCCGGTACGGGGGCTATCATAATTCACCCCTCCACTTT
TRBJ2-3 - TRBV7-3 - CASSLDGVPGDTQYF TGTGCCAGCAGCTTGGACGGGGTCCCAGGTGATACGCAGTATTTT
TRBJ2-2 - TRBV7-2 TRBD2 CASSLETGGTGELFF TGTGCCAGCAGCTTAGAGACGGGGGGGACCGGGGAGCTGTTTTTT
TRBJ2-4 - TRBV12-1 - CASSFLGRENKNIQYF TGTGCCAGCAGCTTTTTGGGCAGGGAGAACAAAAACATTCAGTACTTC
TRBJ2-2 - TRBV5-1 - CATAGDNTGELFF TGCGCCACCGCAGGGGACAACACCGGGGAGCTGTTTTTT
TRBJ1-6 - TRBV10-3 - CAIRTGTDNSPLHF TGTGCCATCAGAACAGGGACCGATAATTCACCCCTCCACTTT
TRBJ1-2 - TRBV2 TRBD1 CAEPRGHGYGYTF TGTGCCGAACCCAGGGGGCACGGCTATGGCTACACCTTC
TRBJ1-2 - TRBV2 - CASIVLTANYGYTF TGTGCCAGCATAGTATTAACAGCTAACTATGGCTACACCTTC
TRBJ1-6 - TRBV27 TRBD1 CASSSYDRAYNSPLHF TGTGCCAGCAGTTCGTACGACAGGGCTTATAATTCACCCCTCCACTTT
TRBJ1-1 - TRBV9 TRBD1 CASSGIQGAGTEAFF TGTGCCAGCAGCGGCATACAGGGGGCAGGTACTGAAGCTTTCTTT
TRBJ2-5 - TRBV5-1 TRBD2 CASSLGELAGGSETQYF TGCGCCAGCAGCTTGGGGGAACTAGCGGGAGGCTCAGAGACCCAGTACTTC
TRBJ1-1 - TRBV5-1 - CASAEGLGMGTEAFF TGCGCCAGCGCGGAGGGATTAGGAATGGGCACTGAAGCTTTCTTT
TRBJ2-3 - TRBV18 TRBD1 CASSPAGTGVSDTQYF TGTGCCAGCTCACCAGCCGGGACAGGGGTTTCAGATACGCAGTATTTT
TRBJ1-5 - TRBV18 - CASSPGFEQPQHF TGTGCCAGCTCACCAGGTTTTGAGCAGCCCCAGCATTTT
TRBJ1-5 - TRBV6-1 - CASTPLLPNQPQHF TGTGCCAGCACCCCGCTACTCCCAAATCAGCCCCAGCATTTT
TRBJ2-7 - TRBV4-3 - CASSQDKGSSYEQYF TGCGCCAGCAGCCAAGATAAGGGTAGCTCCTACGAGCAGTACTTC
TRBJ2-1 - TRBV28 - CASSLIGHQSSYNEQFF TGTGCCAGCAGTTTAATTGGACACCAGAGCTCCTACAATGAGCAGTTCTTC
TRBJ2-2 - TRBV19 TRBD2 CATTPGTTVSGELFF TGTGCCACCACCCCAGGGACTACAGTATCCGGGGAGCTGTTTTTT
TRBJ2-6 - TRBV30 - CAWSPFHGGANVLTF TGTGCCTGGAGCCCTTTCCACGGCGGGGCCAACGTCCTGACTTTC
TRBJ1-1 - TRBV6-5 - CASSKGFTEAFF TGTGCCAGCAGTAAAGGTTTCACTGAAGCTTTCTTT
TRBJ1-2 once TRBV29-1 - CSVELGVGYTF TGCAGCGTTGAGTTGGGGGTTGGCTACACCTTC
TRBJ2-7 - TRBV21-1 - CASSEGGFPAYEQYF TGTGCCAGCAGCGAAGGGGGCTTCCCAGCCTACGAGCAGTACTTC
TRBJ1-5 - TRBV2 - CASSEGGRNQPQHF TGTGCCAGCAGTGAAGGGGGCAGAAATCAGCCCCAGCATTTT
TRBJ2-7 few TRBV7-9 TRBD1 CASTLTGTGWSYEQYF TGTGCCAGCACCCTAACCGGGACAGGGTGGTCCTACGAGCAGTACTTC
TRBJ1-1 - TRBV18 - CASSPPAVGTEAFF TGTGCCAGCTCACCACCCGCTGTCGGCACTGAAGCTTTCTTT
TRBJ2-2 - TRBV27 TRBD2 CASFASGSRNTGELFF TGTGCCAGCTTCGCTAGCGGATCTCGAAACACCGGGGAGCTGTTTTTT
TRBJ2-3 - TRBV4-3 - CASSQDRRDLNF TGCGCCAGCAGCCAAGATCGCCGGGACCTTAATTTT
TRBJ2-7 - TRBV6-5 TRBD2 CATSRPGGLYEQYF TGTGCCACCTCTAGACCGGGGGGACTCTACGAGCAGTACTTC
TRBJ2-2 - TRBV5-1 TRBD1 CASKGQGDTGELFF TGCGCCAGCAAAGGACAGGGCGACACCGGGGAGCTGTTTTTT
TRBJ1-1 - TRBV2 - CASGPSLNTEAFF TGTGCCAGCGGACCCTCTTTGAACACTGAAGCTTTCTTT
TRBJ2-7 few TRBV6-1 TRBD2 CASSNGGTLYEQYF TGTGCCAGCAGCAACGGGGGGACCCTCTACGAGCAGTACTTC
TRBJ1-1 - TRBV10-3 TRBD1 CAISEPPLTGKRTEAFF TGTGCCATCAGTGAGCCCCCCCTGACAGGGAAACGCACTGAAGCTTTCTTT
TRBJ2-7 - TRBV30 TRBD1 CAWSVTGGGEQYF TGTGCCTGGAGTGTTACAGGGGGCGGAGAGCAGTACTTC
TRBJ1-1 once TRBV6-1 - CASLFGWANTEAFF TGTGCCAGCCTTTTCGGTTGGGCGAACACTGAAGCTTTCTTT
TRBJ1-5 - TRBV27 TRBD1 CASSNQGGAQHF TGTGCCAGCAGCAACCAGGGGGGAGCCCAGCATTTT
TRBJ2-3 - TRBV5-1 - CASSFSSDTQYF TGCGCCAGCAGCTTTTCGTCCGATACGCAGTATTTT
TRBJ1-6 few TRBV7-9 - CASSRDMAYSPLHF TGTGCCAGCAGCCGAGACATGGCGTATTCACCCCTCCACTTT